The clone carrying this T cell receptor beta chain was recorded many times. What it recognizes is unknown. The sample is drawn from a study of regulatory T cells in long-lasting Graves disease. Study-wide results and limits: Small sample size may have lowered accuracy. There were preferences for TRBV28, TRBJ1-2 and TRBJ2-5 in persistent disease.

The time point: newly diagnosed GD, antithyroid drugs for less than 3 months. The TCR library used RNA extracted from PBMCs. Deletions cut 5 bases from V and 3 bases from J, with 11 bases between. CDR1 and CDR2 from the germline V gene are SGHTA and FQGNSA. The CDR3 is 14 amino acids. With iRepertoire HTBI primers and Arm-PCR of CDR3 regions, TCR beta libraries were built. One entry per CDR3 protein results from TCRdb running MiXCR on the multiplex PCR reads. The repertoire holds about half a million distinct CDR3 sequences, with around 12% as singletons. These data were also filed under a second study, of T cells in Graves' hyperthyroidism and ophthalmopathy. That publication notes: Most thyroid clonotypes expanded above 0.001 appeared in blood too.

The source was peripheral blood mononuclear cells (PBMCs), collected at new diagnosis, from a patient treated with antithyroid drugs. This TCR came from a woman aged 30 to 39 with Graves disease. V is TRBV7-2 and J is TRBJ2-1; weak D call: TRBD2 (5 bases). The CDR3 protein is CASSGTRSYNEQFF. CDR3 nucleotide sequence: TGTGCCAGCAGCGGAACTAGAAGCTACAATGAGCAGTTCTTC.